This TCR beta chain was sequenced for a study of early T cells in non-severe SARS-CoV-2 infection. Tagging with unique molecular identifiers was applied to individual cDNA molecules. TCRdb redid the calling of the 5' RACE reads with MiXCR, one entry per CDR3 protein. The repertoire consists of 80,000 to 95,000 distinct CDR3 sequences, with 14% to 15% occurring once and the leading ten covering just under 0.6%. V was pared by 3 bases and J by 1 base, with 10 bases between. Germline CDR1 and CDR2: SGHVS and FQNEAQ. The CDR3 loop spans 15 amino acids. Input material: whole blood. The sequence was obtained from an adult who was a healthcare worker with PCR-confirmed SARS-CoV-2 infection or an uninfected control (not recorded which). The chain has TRBV7-8 and TRBJ2-1, with D uncertain. CDR3 sequence reads: CASSFGLVSYNEQFF. The CDR3 nucleotides read TGTGCCAGCAGCTTTGGATTAGTTTCCTACAATGAGCAGTTCTTC. Looking up the rest from reference TRBV7-8 and TRBJ2-1 gives the full variable domain: GAGVSQSPRYKVAKRGQDVALRCDPISGHVSLFWYQQALGQGPEFLTYFQNEAQLDKSGLPSDRFFAERPEGSVSTLKIQRTQQEDSAVYLCASSFGLVSYNEQFFGPGTRLTVL.